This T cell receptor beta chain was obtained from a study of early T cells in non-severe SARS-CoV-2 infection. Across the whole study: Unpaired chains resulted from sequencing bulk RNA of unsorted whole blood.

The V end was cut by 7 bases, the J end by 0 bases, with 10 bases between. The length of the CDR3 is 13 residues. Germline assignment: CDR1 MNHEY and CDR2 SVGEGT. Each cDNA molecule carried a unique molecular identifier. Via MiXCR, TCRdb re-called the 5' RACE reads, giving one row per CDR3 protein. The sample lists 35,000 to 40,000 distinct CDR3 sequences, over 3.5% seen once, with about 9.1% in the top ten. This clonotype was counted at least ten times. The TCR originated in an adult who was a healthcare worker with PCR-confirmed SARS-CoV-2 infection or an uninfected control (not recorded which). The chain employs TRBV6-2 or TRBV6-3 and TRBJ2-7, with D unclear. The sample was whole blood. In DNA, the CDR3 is TGTGCCAGCATTGCTTCAAGCTCCTACGAGCAGTACGTC. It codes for CASIASSSYEQYV.